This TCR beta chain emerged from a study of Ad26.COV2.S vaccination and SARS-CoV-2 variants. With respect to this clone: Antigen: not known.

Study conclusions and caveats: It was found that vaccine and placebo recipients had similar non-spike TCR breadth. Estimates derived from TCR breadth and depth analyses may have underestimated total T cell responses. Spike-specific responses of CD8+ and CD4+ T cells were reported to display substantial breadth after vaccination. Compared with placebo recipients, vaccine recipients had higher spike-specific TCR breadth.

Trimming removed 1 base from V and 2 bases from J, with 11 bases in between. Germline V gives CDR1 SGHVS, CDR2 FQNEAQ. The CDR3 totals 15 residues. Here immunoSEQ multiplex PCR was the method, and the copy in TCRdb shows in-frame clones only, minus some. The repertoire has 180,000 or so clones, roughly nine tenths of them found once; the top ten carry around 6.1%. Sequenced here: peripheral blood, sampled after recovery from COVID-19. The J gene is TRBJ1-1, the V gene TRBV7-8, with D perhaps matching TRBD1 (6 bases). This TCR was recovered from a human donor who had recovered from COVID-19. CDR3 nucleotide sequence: TGTGCCAGCAGCTTAGGCACGGGGGGCAACACTGAAGCTTTCTTT. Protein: CASSLGTGGNTEAFF.